This T cell receptor beta chain originates from a study of blood T cell repertoires in COVID-19. The overall study: Donors in the United States, Italy and Spain gave samples during acute or convalescent COVID-19. The cDNA or gDNA used as material had been derived from T cells, B-cell-depleted T cells, or PBMCs.

Participants were aged 18 to 89 years, lived in 24 US areas, and enrolled virtually. Recovered status in Cohort 3 required two negative PCRs, clearance, or symptom resolution. Produced via immunoSEQ multiplex PCR; TCRdb's table is partial and in-frame only. Among 200,000 or so clones listed, about four fifths were seen once. The TCR sequence derives from a man between 40 and 49 years old who had recovered from COVID-19. The sample comprised PBMCs or T cells enriched from blood (not recorded which).

For the CDR3, the DNA is TGTGCCACCGCCGGGGGGACTAGCGGGGTGACCTACAATGAGCAGTTCTTC. Protein sequence: CATAGGTSGVTYNEQFF. The chain couples TRBV24-1 to TRBJ2-1; 13 bases map to TRBD2. This CDR3 has 17 residues. Germline V gene sequence: CDR1 KGHDR, CDR2 SFDVKD. Germline trimming cut 9 bases from V and 2 bases from J; bases unmatched to any gene: 9.